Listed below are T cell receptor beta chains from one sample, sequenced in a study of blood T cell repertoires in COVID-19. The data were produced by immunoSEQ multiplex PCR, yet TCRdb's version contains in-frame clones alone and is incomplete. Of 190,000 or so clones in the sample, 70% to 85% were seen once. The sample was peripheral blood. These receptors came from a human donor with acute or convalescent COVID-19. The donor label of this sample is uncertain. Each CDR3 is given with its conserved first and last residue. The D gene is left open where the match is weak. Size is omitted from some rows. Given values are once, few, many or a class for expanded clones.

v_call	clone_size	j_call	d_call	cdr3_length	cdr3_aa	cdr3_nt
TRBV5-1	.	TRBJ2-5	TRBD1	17	CASSLAVGTVERETQYF	TGCGCCAGCAGCTTGGCCGTTGGGACAGTAGAGAGGGAGACCCAGTACTTC
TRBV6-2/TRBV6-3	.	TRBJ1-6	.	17	CASSYLLTSLYNSPLHF	TGTGCCAGCAGTTACCTACTGACATCGCTTTATAATTCACCCCTCCACTTT
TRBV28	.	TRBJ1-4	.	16	CASSSRTPATNEKLFF	TGTGCCAGCAGTTCTCGGACACCAGCAACTAATGAAAAACTGTTTTTT
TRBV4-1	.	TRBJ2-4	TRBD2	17	CASSQALAGGPQNIQYF	TGCGCCAGCAGCCAAGCCTTAGCGGGGGGACCCCAAAACATTCAGTACTTC
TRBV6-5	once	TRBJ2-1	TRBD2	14	CATRTGTIGNEQFF	TGTGCCACCCGAACCGGGACTATAGGGAATGAGCAGTTCTTC
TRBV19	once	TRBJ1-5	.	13	CASTPDTRRPQHF	TGTGCCAGTACCCCGGACACCAGACGGCCCCAGCATTTT
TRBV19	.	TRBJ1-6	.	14	CASSRRQANSPLHF	TGTGCCAGTAGCCGGAGACAGGCTAATTCACCCCTCCACTTT
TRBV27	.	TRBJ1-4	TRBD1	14	CASSSLTGEAKLFF	TGTGCCAGCAGTTCCTTGACAGGGGAGGCAAAACTGTTTTTT
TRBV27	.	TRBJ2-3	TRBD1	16	CASSLFLGQGADTQYF	TGTGCCAGCAGTTTATTTCTGGGACAGGGTGCAGATACGCAGTATTTT
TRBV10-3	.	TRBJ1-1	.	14	CAIRTKTENTEAFF	TGTGCCATCAGGACAAAGACAGAAAACACTGAAGCTTTCTTT
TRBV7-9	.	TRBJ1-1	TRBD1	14	CASSSAGGFTEAFF	TGTGCCAGCAGCTCCGCAGGGGGATTCACTGAAGCTTTCTTT
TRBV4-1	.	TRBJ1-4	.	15	CASSQGTALLEKLFF	TGCGCCAGCAGCCAAGGGACAGCTTTGCTTGAAAAACTGTTTTTT
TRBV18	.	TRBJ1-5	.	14	CASSVAGEYQPQHF	TGTGCCAGCTCTGTAGCAGGGGAGTATCAGCCCCAGCATTTT
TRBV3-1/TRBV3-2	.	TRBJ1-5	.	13	CASSQEGAQPQHF	TGTGCCAGCAGCCAAGAGGGGGCTCAGCCCCAGCATTTT
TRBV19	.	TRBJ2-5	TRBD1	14	CASSLRQGAETQYF	TGTGCCAGTAGTCTCCGACAGGGAGCAGAGACCCAGTACTTC
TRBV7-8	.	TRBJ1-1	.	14	CASSLARGNTEAFF	TGTGCCAGCAGCTTAGCGAGAGGGAACACTGAAGCTTTCTTT
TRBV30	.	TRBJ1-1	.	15	CAWSVPAAKNTEAFF	TGTGCCTGGAGTGTACCCGCGGCAAAGAACACTGAAGCTTTCTTT
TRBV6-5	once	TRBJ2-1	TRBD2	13	CASLLAGAGEQFF	TGTGCCAGCTTACTAGCGGGAGCCGGTGAGCAGTTCTTC
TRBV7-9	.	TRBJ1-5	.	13	CASSLGQVEPQHF	TGTGCCAGCAGCTTAGGTCAGGTGGAGCCCCAGCATTTT
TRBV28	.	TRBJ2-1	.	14	CASSLSGSYNEQFF	TGTGCCAGCAGTTTGAGCGGTTCCTACAATGAGCAGTTCTTC
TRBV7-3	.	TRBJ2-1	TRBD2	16	CASSPSSGSSYNEQFF	TGTGCCAGCAGCCCTAGTAGCGGGAGCTCCTACAATGAGCAGTTCTTC
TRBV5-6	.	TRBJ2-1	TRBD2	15	CASSLLAGGTNEQFF	TGTGCCAGCAGCTTACTAGCGGGAGGAACCAATGAGCAGTTCTTC
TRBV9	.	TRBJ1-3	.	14	CASSGLFSGNTIYF	TGTGCCAGCAGCGGACTGTTCTCTGGAAACACCATATATTTT
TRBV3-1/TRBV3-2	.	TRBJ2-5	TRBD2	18	CASSRTGLAGGPKETQYF	TGTGCCAGCAGCCGAACGGGACTAGCGGGAGGGCCCAAAGAGACCCAGTACTTC
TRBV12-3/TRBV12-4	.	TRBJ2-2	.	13	CASSFYDTGELFF	TGTGCCAGCAGTTTTTATGACACCGGGGAGCTGTTTTTT
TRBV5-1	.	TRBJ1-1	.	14	CASSQGRGGLEAFF	TGCGCCAGCAGCCAAGGACGGGGGGGCCTTGAAGCTTTCTTT